The sequence of this TCR beta chain was determined in a study of T cells in Graves' hyperthyroidism and ophthalmopathy. The germline V gene encodes CDR1 KGHDR and CDR2 SFDVKD. V lost 7 bases to trimming and J lost 3 bases; unmatched junction nucleotides: 4. The CDR3 runs to 13 residues. The investigators amplified TCR beta CDR3 regions from RNA transcripts. During a first-round RT-PCR of the TCR CDR3, the HTBI primer set was used. TCRdb redid the calling of the multiplex PCR reads with MiXCR, one entry per CDR3 protein. This sample carries a few hundred thousand distinct CDR3 sequences, more than 45% of them seen once, and the ten largest clones take roughly 7.7%. This clonotype was detected only once.

The rearrangement joins TRBV24-1 to TRBJ2-7, with 8 nucleotides matching TRBD2. The clonotype comes from a woman aged 18-29 years with Graves' hyperthyroidism. The material sequenced was peripheral blood or thyroid tissue (not recorded which). The CDR3 spells CATSRTSNYEQYF. The CDR3 region has the DNA TGTGCCACCAGCAGGACTAGCAACTACGAGCAGTACTTC.